This TCR beta chain was documented in a study of shared clonotypes between healthy human individuals. Study observations and caveats: In general, naive subsets displayed greater estimated richness than memory subsets did. Clonotype sharing among donors was expected to depend on sequencing depth.

Sorted-subset replicate PCR reactions contained 200 to 250 ng DNA, corresponding to 29,000 or so T cell genomes. Repertoires were generated with immunoSEQ multiplex PCR, while TCRdb's copy carries only in-frame clones and drops some. This table holds some 630,000 clones, 72% found once. The CDR3 is 15 amino acids. The V gene's germline CDR1 is KGHSH and CDR2 LQKENI. The V end was cut by 4 bases, the J end by 3 bases, with 12 bases between. With respect to this clone: The target antigen is unknown.

The sequencing sample was made of memory CD4+ T cells sorted from blood. Described subset: CD45RA-negative fraction. This receptor was identified in a woman aged 25 to 39 in good health. This chain links TRBV18 with TRBJ2-2; D remains ambiguous. The CDR3 bases are TGTGCCAGCTCACGTAGAGAGGCTTACACCGGGGAGCTGTTTTTT. This gives the protein CASSRREAYTGELFF.